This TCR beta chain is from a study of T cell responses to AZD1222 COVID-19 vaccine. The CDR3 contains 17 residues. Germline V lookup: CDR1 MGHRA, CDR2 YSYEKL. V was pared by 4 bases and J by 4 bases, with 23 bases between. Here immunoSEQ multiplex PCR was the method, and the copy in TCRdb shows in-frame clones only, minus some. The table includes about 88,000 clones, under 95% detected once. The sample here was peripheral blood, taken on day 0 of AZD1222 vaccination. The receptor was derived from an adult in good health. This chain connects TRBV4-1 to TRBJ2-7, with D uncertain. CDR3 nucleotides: TGCGCCAGCAGCCTTCTCCCTCCGCCGTTTTCCCTATACGAGCAGTACTTC. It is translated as CASSLLPPPFSLYEQYF.